This TCR beta chain was documented in a study of cytomegalovirus exposure and HLA in healthy donors. Study summary: According to later analysis, the same platform produced the roughly 130 validation and over 600 first-cohort repertoires. Findings and caveats of the study: Cytomegalovirus association was listed for 170 or so TCR beta chains. That first-cohort TCR clusters tended to co-occur in the 95 to 150 validation repertoires was found in a later analysis. TCR sequences were mostly rare, though some public TCRs occurred in many donors.

Data came from immunoSEQ multiplex PCR; TCRdb stores just in-frame clones and leaves some out. The sample lists more than 45,000 clones; 75% to 95% were seen once. Points on this clone: Its target is unknown.

This receptor was taken from a woman between 25 and 40 years old in good health and CMV-seronegative. The sequencing input was PBMCs.

This CDR3 reads CASRSAGTSTDTQYF. The CDR3, as DNA: TGTGCCAGCAGATCAGCGGGAACGAGCACAGATACGCAGTATTTT. The V gene is TRBV7-3, the J gene TRBJ2-3, with TRBD2 identical over 7 bases. Trimming took 6 bases from V and 0 from J; bases not matched to a gene: 6. The germline V gene has CDR1 SGHTA and CDR2 FQGTGA. CDR3 size: 15 residues.